This T cell receptor (beta chain) was recorded in a study of siplizumab effects on memory and regulatory T cells (dated by TCRdb to about 2019). Regarding the study in general: The study examined how the anti-CD2 antibody siplizumab affects alloreactive T-cell subsets in allogeneic mixed lymphocyte reactions built from human PBMCs. Here is what the overall study found, with its caveats: Compared with memory T cells, unstimulated naive T cells appeared more diverse, and naive cells seemed to make a substantial contribution to the alloresponse. In reactions with siplizumab, an average of approximately 70% of mappable alloreactive CD4+ clones were Treg-derived, compared with roughly 27% in control reactions. The suppressive function of proliferating Tregs from siplizumab cultures was not functionally confirmed. For roughly 80-96% of proliferating CD4+ or CD8+ clones, no naive or memory phenotype could be assigned. Because sequences at frequencies below about 10^-5 were poorly captured, only a minor fraction of alloreactive clones could be mapped back to unstimulated subsets. Siplizumab significantly reduced the cumulative frequency of alloreactive sequences traceable to unstimulated CD4+ memory T cells.

TCRbeta CDR3 sequencing was performed on sorted unstimulated T cells and on proliferating T cells recovered from mixed lymphocyte reactions. Fresh whole blood from some eleven HLA-typed healthy donors was used to isolate PBMCs. Preparation of the library involved the immunoSEQ multiplex PCR assay. Approximately 100,000 TCR templates per sample were assayed on the deep sequencing platform. Genomic DNA extracted from sorted T cells was used for TCRbeta CDR3 sequencing. The authors' pipeline ran thus. The R programming language was used for clonal analysis of TCRbeta CDR3 data. Comparing unstimulated samples against CFSE-low samples taken after the reaction was how alloreactive CD4+ and CD8+ clones were defined. Alloreactive CD4+ clones were assigned to regulatory or non-regulatory origin by matching sequences to sorted unstimulated Treg and non-Treg repertoires. In TCRdb, the immuneACCESS table is reduced to in-frame sequences with V and J assigned. These tables do not hold every clone; where another copy was compared, an unresolved V gene accounts for under half, and the others remain unexplained. V and J calls and clone size are given by that table; D and trimming were obtained from the DNA. The sample profile shows fewer than 120,000 clones; 80% to 95% of them were found once. 1.3% of the sample belongs to the ten largest clones.

In the case of this clone: There is no known antigen for this receptor. No much larger clone is present one base from it, and per-base qualities are unavailable.

The receptor comes from a human donor in good health. Sequenced material: CD4+ T cells sorted from blood.

The DNA sequence is given as TGCGCCAGCAGTGACGGGACTAGCGGGAGCACAGATACGCAGTATTTT. This codes for CASSDGTSGSTDTQYF. The chain is made from TRBV10-1 and TRBJ2-3; 12 nucleotides in the junction match TRBD2. For this chain, trimming is 3 bases at the V end and 0 bases at the J end, and the number of junction bases without a gene match is 1. The CDR3 holds 16 amino acids from the cysteine to the phenylalanine. The entry retains the CDR3 DNA only, 48 bases that are in frame from base 1. CDR1 is given as WNHNN and CDR2 as SYGVQD, both from the germline V gene (reference sequence).